Below are 21 T cell receptor beta chains sequenced from a single sample in a study of blood T cell repertoires in COVID-19. Here immunoSEQ multiplex PCR was the method, and the copy in TCRdb shows in-frame clones only, minus some. Found here are 200,000 to 300,000 clones, approximately 86% of them singletons; the top ten hold around 0.7%. Sequenced sample: peripheral blood. Receptors were obtained from a human donor in a cohort sampled during active COVID-19.

The chain carries TRBV11-2 and TRBJ1-2; TRBD1 matches at 7 bases. V was clipped by 3 bases and J by 5 bases; unmatched bases: 3. This CDR3 has 13 amino acids. Germline loops: CDR1 SGHAT, CDR2 FQNNGV. This chain's CDR3 is CASSLGTEYGYTF. DNA for the CDR3: TGTGCCAGCAGCTTGGGGACAGAATATGGCTACACCTTC.

As regards this clone: Other DNA sequences of this sample code for an identical CDR3. CDR3 sequence (DNA): TGTGCCAGCAGTTTTCGGCAGACAAACACTGAAGCTTTCTTT. It yields the protein CASSFRQTNTEAFF. The rearrangement links TRBV27 to TRBJ1-1; D not certain. There are 14 residues in the CDR3. Per the germline V gene, CDR1 is MNHEY and CDR2 is SMNVEV (reference sequence). Trimming stripped 3 bases from V and 2 bases from J, with 10 bases between.

This chain links TRBV9 with TRBJ2-1; a possible D gene is TRBD1 (5 bases). This CDR3 contains 16 residues. The V gene's germline CDR1 is SGDLS and CDR2 YYNGEE. Trimming left V 0 bases short and J 8 bases short, with 18 bases between. The CDR3 coding sequence is TGTGCCAGCAGCGTAGTCCCTTCTCAGGGCGCCTATGAGCAGTTCTTC. This gives the protein CASSVVPSQGAYEQFF. Using reference TRBV9 and TRBJ2-1 for the parts outside the CDR3, the full variable domain is DSGVTQTPKHLITATGQRVTLRCSPRSGDLSVYWYQQSLDQGLQFLIQYYNGEERAKGNILERFSAQQFPDLHSELNLSSLELGDSALYFCASSVVPSQGAYEQFFGPGTRLTVL.

V gene TRBV12-5 combines with J gene TRBJ2-5; 8 bases match TRBD1. This CDR3 spans 15 amino acids. Germline loops: CDR1 LGHNT, CDR2 FRNRAP. J gave up 4 bases and V 4 bases, and 8 bases lay outside the gene matches. The CDR3 sequence is CASGSTDRGGETQYF. CDR3 coding DNA: TGTGCTAGTGGTTCGACCGACAGGGGTGGAGAGACCCAGTACTTC.

Many counts were recorded for this clone. The rearrangement uses TRBV19 and TRBJ2-5, with 14 bases fitting TRBD2. The CDR3 consists of 16 residues. Trimming at V came to 10 bases and at J to 7 bases, leaving 14 bases not matched to a gene. Germline CDR1 and CDR2: LNHDA and SQIVND (reference sequence). The CDR3 DNA follows: TGTGCCAACCAACCTCGACTAGCGGGAGGGGTTGGGACCCAGTACTTC. Protein: CANQPRLAGGVGTQYF.

This clone has only one observation. The chain has TRBV4-3 and TRBJ2-5; TRBD1 might be the D (6 bases). CDR3 length equals 15 residues. Per germline, CDR1 LGHNA and CDR2 YSLEER. Trimming removed 0 bases from V and 5 bases from J, with 13 bases in between. The DNA for the CDR3 is TGCGCCAGCAGCCAAGATATGGTGCAGGGGGAGACCCAGTACTTC. Amino acids: CASSQDMVQGETQYF.

The chain joins TRBV5-3 to TRBJ1-4; a weak D match, TRBD1 (5 bases). Being an ORF, TRBV5-3 has a function that is uncertain. The V gene lost 4 bases and the J gene lost 5 bases, with 27 bases spanning the gap. The CDR3 loop spans 19 amino acids. CDR3: CARSPGVGGQASRNEKLFF. CDR3 coding DNA: TGTGCCAGAAGCCCGGGGGTAGGAGGGCAGGCCTCGAGGAATGAAAAACTGTTTTTT.

This clone was detected only once. The V and J genes are TRBV12-3 or TRBV12-4 and TRBJ1-2; TRBD1 might be the D (5 bases). The CDR3 has 13 residues. V gave up 3 bases and J gave up 8 bases, with 13 bases separating them. The CDR3 protein is CASSFSQGGGYTF. The CDR3 coding sequence is TGTGCCAGCAGTTTTTCCCAGGGCGGAGGCTACACCTTC.

This sequence joins TRBV9 and TRBJ2-7; tentative D call: TRBD1 (6 bases). Germline CDR1 SGDLS, CDR2 YYNGEE. This CDR3 has 14 residues. V lost 3 bases and J 5 bases, leaving 15 bases between the germline ends. The CDR3 here is CASSAGRTVHEQYF. CDR3 coding DNA: TGTGCCAGCAGCGCCGGAAGGACAGTCCACGAGCAGTACTTC. Variable domain in full (rest from reference TRBV9 and TRBJ2-7): DSGVTQTPKHLITATGQRVTLRCSPRSGDLSVYWYQQSLDQGLQFLIQYYNGEERAKGNILERFSAQQFPDLHSELNLSSLELGDSALYFCASSAGRTVHEQYFGPGTRLTVT.

This chain connects TRBV5-4 to TRBJ1-6; 9 bases are a match to TRBD1. The J segment lost 7 bases and the V segment lost 8 bases, leaving 4 bases of the junction unmatched. CDR3 length: 13 amino acids. Germline CDR1 reads SGHNT; CDR2 reads YYREEE (reference sequence). The CDR3 coding sequence is TGTGCCAGTCGGGACAGGGAAAATTCACCCCTCCACTTT. Translating gives CASRDRENSPLHF.

The chain couples TRBV24-1 to TRBJ2-1, with TRBD2 matching over 8 bases. V gave up 10 bases and J gave up 6 bases; unmatched junction bases: 10. CDR1 is KGHDR, CDR2 SFDVKD, per germline. This CDR3 region has 14 residues. The CDR3 region has the DNA TGTGCCACTTCAGGCGGGACTAGTCTCAATGAGCAGTTCTTC. Amino acids: CATSGGTSLNEQFF.

This clone was detected once. The rearrangement links TRBV9 to TRBJ1-1, with TRBD1 as a possible D gene (5 bases). CDR1 and CDR2 (germline): SGDLS, YYNGEE. Trimming cost V 2 bases and J 5 bases, with 19 bases left between them. The CDR3 has 16 amino acids. The CDR3 region has the DNA TGTGCCAGCAGCGTCTCCTCGGGGAGGGGTGGTACTGAAGCTTTCTTT. It yields the protein CASSVSSGRGGTEAFF.

The chain carries TRBV27 and TRBJ2-7; D is perhaps TRBD2 (6 bases). There are 16 residues in the CDR3. Germline lookup yields CDR1 MNHEY and CDR2 SMNVEV (reference sequence). V lost 0 bases and J lost 9, with 21 bases in between. CDR3 region: CASSLSWGDRPEGQYF. DNA for the CDR3: TGTGCCAGCAGTTTATCGTGGGGGGACCGTCCTGAGGGGCAGTACTTC.

The chain employs TRBV16 and TRBJ2-1; D is perhaps TRBD2 (7 bases). Germline CDR1 and CDR2: KGHSY and FQNENV. Trimming stripped 2 bases from V and 3 bases from J, with 17 bases between. This CDR3 has 17 residues. CDR3 coding DNA: TGTGCCAGCAGCCAAGAGGGGGAGGGCCTCATCTACAATGAGCAGTTCTTC. This gives the protein CASSQEGEGLIYNEQFF.

This clone was recorded once. This chain links TRBV19 with TRBJ2-7; D gene uncertain. The germline V gene encodes CDR1 LNHDA and CDR2 SQIVND (reference sequence). The V and J ends lost 9 bases and 0 bases respectively, with 30 bases between them. This CDR3 contains 19 residues. CDR3 sequence reads: CASSAGAAAKAVYSYEQYF. In DNA, the CDR3 is TGTGCCAGCTCCGCCGGCGCGGCCGCAAAAGCAGTATACTCCTACGAGCAGTACTTC.

As regards this clone: Within the sample, other DNA sequences also encode this same CDR3. The chain carries TRBV30 and TRBJ1-1; the match to TRBD1 covers 11 bases. Unmatched junction bases numbered 2, after V lost 3 bases and J lost 5 bases. The CDR3 has 13 amino acids. Germline-derived CDR1 and CDR2 are GTSNPN and SVGIG (reference sequence). DNA for the CDR3: TGTGCCTGGAGCAGGGACAGGGGGACTGAAGCTTTCTTT. It encodes CAWSRDRGTEAFF.

V gene TRBV5-4 combines with J gene TRBJ1-1, with 9 bases matching TRBD1. Germline lookup yields CDR1 SGHNT and CDR2 YYREEE (reference sequence). V shed 0 bases and J 4 bases; nucleotides not matched to a gene: 4. The CDR3 loop spans 15 amino acids. In DNA, the CDR3 is TGTGCCAGCAGCTTGGGAGGGACAGGGAGCACTGAAGCTTTCTTT. This codes for CASSLGGTGSTEAFF.

This clone was seen just once. The chain links TRBV7-2 to TRBJ2-6; D may be TRBD1 (5 bases). CDR3 size: 16 residues. Trimming removed 2 bases from V and 0 bases from J, with 8 bases in between. Germline CDR1 and CDR2: SGHTA and FQGNSA. Here the CDR3 DNA reads TGTGCCAGCAGCTTATTGACAGACTCTGGGGCCAACGTCCTGACTTTC. This codes for CASSLLTDSGANVLTF.

The rearrangement links TRBV9 to TRBJ1-5, with TRBD1 matching 8 bases. CDR1 SGDLS and CDR2 YYNGEE come from the germline V gene. CDR3 length: 19 amino acids. V shed 4 bases and J 0 bases; nucleotides not matched to a gene: 15. DNA for the CDR3: TGTGCCAGCAGCCCACCAGGACTAAAGGGACAGGCTAGCAATCAGCCCCAGCATTTT. Translation gives CASSPPGLKGQASNQPQHF.

This sequence joins TRBV19 and TRBJ2-7; 11 bases are shared with TRBD1. Trimming removed 3 bases from V and 3 bases from J; junction bases left unmatched: 4. CDR3 length: 15 residues. The germline gives CDR1 LNHDA, CDR2 SQIVND (reference sequence). The CDR3 protein is CASSMDRGPLYEQYF. Here the CDR3 DNA reads TGTGCCAGTAGTATGGACAGGGGGCCCCTCTACGAGCAGTACTTC.

The gene calls are TRBV30 and TRBJ1-1; possible D gene TRBD1, 6 bases. Trimming removed 0 bases from V and 0 bases from J, with 17 bases in between. CDR1 and CDR2 (germline): GTSNPN, SVGIG (reference sequence). This CDR3 contains 17 residues. CDR3: CAWSVGGAHFMNTEAFF. The CDR3, as DNA: TGTGCCTGGAGTGTAGGGGGGGCTCACTTCATGAACACTGAAGCTTTCTTT.